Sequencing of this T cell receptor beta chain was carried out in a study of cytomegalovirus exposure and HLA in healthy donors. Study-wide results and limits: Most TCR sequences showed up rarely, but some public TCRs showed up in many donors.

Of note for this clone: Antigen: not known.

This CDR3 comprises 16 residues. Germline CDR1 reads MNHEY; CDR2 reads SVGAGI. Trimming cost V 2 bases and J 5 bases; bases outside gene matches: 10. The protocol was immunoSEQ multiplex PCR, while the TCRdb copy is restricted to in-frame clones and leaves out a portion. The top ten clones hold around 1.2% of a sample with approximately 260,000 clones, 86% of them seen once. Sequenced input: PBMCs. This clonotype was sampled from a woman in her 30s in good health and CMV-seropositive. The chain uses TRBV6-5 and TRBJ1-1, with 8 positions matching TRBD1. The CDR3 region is CASSYKAGGGWTEAFF. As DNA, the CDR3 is TGTGCCAGCAGTTACAAGGCAGGGGGCGGGTGGACTGAAGCTTTCTTT.